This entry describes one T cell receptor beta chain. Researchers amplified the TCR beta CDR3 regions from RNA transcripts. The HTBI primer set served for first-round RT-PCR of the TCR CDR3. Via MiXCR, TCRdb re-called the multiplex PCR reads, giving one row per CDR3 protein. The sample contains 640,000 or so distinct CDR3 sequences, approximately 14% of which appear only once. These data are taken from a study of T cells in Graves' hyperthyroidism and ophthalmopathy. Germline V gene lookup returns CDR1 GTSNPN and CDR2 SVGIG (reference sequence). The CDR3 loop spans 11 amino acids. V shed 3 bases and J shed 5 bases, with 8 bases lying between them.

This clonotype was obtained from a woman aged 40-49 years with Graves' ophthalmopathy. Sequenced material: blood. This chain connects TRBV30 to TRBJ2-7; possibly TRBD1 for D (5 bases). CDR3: CAWSQGDEQYF. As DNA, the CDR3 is TGTGCCTGGAGCCAAGGGGACGAGCAGTACTTC.